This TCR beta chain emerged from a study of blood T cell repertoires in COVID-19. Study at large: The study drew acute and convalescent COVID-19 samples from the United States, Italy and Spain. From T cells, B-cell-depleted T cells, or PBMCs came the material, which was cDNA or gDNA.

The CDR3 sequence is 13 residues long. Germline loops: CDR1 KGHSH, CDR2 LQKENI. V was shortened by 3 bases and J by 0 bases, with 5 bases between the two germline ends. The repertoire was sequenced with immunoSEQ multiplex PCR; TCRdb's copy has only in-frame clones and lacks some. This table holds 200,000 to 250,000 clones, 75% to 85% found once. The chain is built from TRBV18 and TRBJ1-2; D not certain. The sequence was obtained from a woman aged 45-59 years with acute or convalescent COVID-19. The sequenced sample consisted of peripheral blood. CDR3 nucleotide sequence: TGTGCCAGCTCACCCCGGGCTAACTATGGCTACACCTTC. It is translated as CASSPRANYGYTF.